Each of the 17 T cell receptor beta chains below was sequenced from the same sample in a study of beta chain features in type 1 diabetes. Study results and limitations: Researchers report that Type 1 diabetes patients had moderately but significantly shorter TCRB CDR3s across all four CD4+ subsets.

Expressed TCRB transcripts were sequenced because the isolated RNA had all been reverse transcribed beforehand. Generated by immunoSEQ multiplex PCR, the TCRdb table keeps only in-frame clones and is missing some. Among about 650,000 clones listed, 9.5% to 15% were seen once. No antigen is known for these receptors. The sample was naive CD4+ T cells from blood. The receptor source for this set is a man aged 25 to 40 with type 1 diabetes.

The rearrangement uses TRBV7-3 and TRBJ2-2; 7 positions match TRBD1. Trimming at V came to 2 bases and at J to 6 bases, leaving 12 bases not matched to a gene. The CDR3 has 17 residues. CDR1 is SGHTA, CDR2 FQGTGA, per germline. In nucleotides, the CDR3 is TGTGCCAGCAGCTTAGTGCCCTCGACAGGGACGGCCGGGGAGCTGTTTTTT. This gives the protein CASSLVPSTGTAGELFF.

The chain links TRBV30 to TRBJ1-2; the match to TRBD1 covers 8 bases. J lost 7 bases, V lost 8 bases, and 15 bases had no gene match. The CDR3 length is 14 residues. From germline, CDR1 is GTSNPN and CDR2 SVGIG (reference sequence). This CDR3 is CAGRGTGEDRGYTF. The CDR3 DNA follows: TGTGCCGGCCGAGGGACAGGAGAAGACCGTGGCTACACCTTC.

CDR3 loop: CASSDPTETQYF. The DNA for the CDR3 is TGTGCCAGCAGTGATCCCACAGAGACCCAGTACTTC. The chain uses TRBV6-6 and TRBJ2-5; D gene ambiguous. The V gene lost 5 bases and the J gene lost 4 bases, with 8 bases spanning the gap. This CDR3 is 12 amino acids long. CDR1 is MNHNY and CDR2 is SVGAGI in the germline V gene (reference sequence).

This clone was detected only a few times. This same CDR3 is encoded by further DNA sequences in the sample. The chain carries TRBV19 and TRBJ1-5; D is undetermined. The germline gives CDR1 LNHDA, CDR2 SQIVND (reference sequence). Trimming took off 1 base at V and 4 bases at J, with 8 bases between the two ends. There are 14 residues in the CDR3. In DNA form, the CDR3 reads TGTGCCAGTAGTATAGGGACGGCAAATCAGCCCCAGCATTTT. It encodes CASSIGTANQPQHF.

The chain recombines TRBV29-1 with TRBJ2-7, with a tentative D call TRBD2 (6 bases). The length of the CDR3 is 12 residues. CDR1 is SQVTM and CDR2 is ANQGSEA in the germline V gene. V lost 7 bases and J lost 2, with 12 bases in between. CDR3 sequence (DNA): TGCAGCGGGATGGGACTGACCTACGAGCAGTACTTC. This translates into CSGMGLTYEQYF.

The rearrangement uses TRBV2 and TRBJ2-7, with D uncertain. V was cut by 6 bases and J by 0 bases, with 6 bases left in between. The CDR3 sequence is 12 residues long. Germline CDR1 and CDR2: SNHLY and FYNNEI. The CDR3 protein is CASRQSSYEQYF. CDR3 nucleotide sequence: TGTGCCAGCAGACAGAGCTCCTACGAGCAGTACTTC. Combining the CDR3 with reference TRBV2 and TRBJ2-7 gives the whole variable domain EPEVTQTPSHQVTQMGQEVILRCVPISNHLYFYWYRQILGQKVEFLVSFYNNEISEKSEIFDDQFSVERPDGSNFTLKIRSTKLEDSAMYFCASRQSSYEQYFGPGTRLTVT.

This clone was seen a handful of times. The chain recombines TRBV18 with TRBJ2-7; 7 nucleotides match TRBD1. Germline V CDR1 and CDR2: KGHSH, LQKENI. After removal of 3 bases from V and 5 bases from J, the junction contained 4 bases not matched to a gene. CDR3 length: 13 residues. The chain's CDR3 is CASSPGQSHEQYF. The DNA of the CDR3 is TGTGCCAGCTCACCGGGACAGAGCCACGAGCAGTACTTC.

V usage is TRBV7-2 and J usage is TRBJ2-2; either TRBD1 or TRBD2 may supply D (5 bases each). CDR1 is SGHTA and CDR2 is FQGNSA in the germline V gene. This CDR3 region has 14 residues. The V and J ends lost 3 bases and 1 base respectively, with 6 bases between them. For the CDR3, the DNA is TGTGCCAGCAGCTTTGGGGGGAACACCGGGGAGCTGTTTTTT. This codes for CASSFGGNTGELFF. Variable domain in full (rest from reference TRBV7-2 and TRBJ2-2): GAGVSQSPSNKVTEKGKDVELRCDPISGHTALYWYRQSLGQGLEFLIYFQGNSAPDKSGLPSDRFSAERTGGSVSTLTIQRTQQEDSAVYLCASSFGGNTGELFFGEGSRLTVL.

J is TRBJ1-6 and V is TRBV14; D perhaps matches TRBD1 (6 bases). V dropped 6 bases and J dropped 4 bases, with 10 bases sitting between them. The CDR3 consists of 14 residues. Germline V gene data show CDR1 as SGHDN and CDR2 as FVKESK. In DNA form, the CDR3 reads TGTGCCAGCAGTGCAGGGGCGTATAATTCACCCCTCCACTTT. This sequence encodes CASSAGAYNSPLHF.

This clone turned up a few times. This sequence joins TRBV15 and TRBJ2-1; no clear D gene. The V and J ends lost 3 bases and 4 bases respectively, with 19 bases between them. Germline V lookup: CDR1 LNHNV, CDR2 YYDKDF (reference sequence). The CDR3 is 17 residues long. CDR3 DNA: TGTGCCACCAGCAGGGGAATAGGGTCAACCTTATACAATGAGCAGTTCTTC. The encoded protein is CATSRGIGSTLYNEQFF. Combining the CDR3 with reference TRBV15 and TRBJ2-1 gives the whole variable domain DAMVIQNPRYQVTQFGKPVTLSCSQTLNHNVMYWYQQKSSQAPKLLFHYYDKDFNNEADTPDNFQSRRPNTSFCFLDIRSPGLGDTAMYLCATSRGIGSTLYNEQFFGPGTRLTVL.

This chain's CDR3 is CASSRTQQEFYGYTF. CDR3 nucleotide sequence: TGCGCCAGCAGCAGGACACAACAGGAATTCTATGGCTACACCTTC. The rearrangement joins TRBV5-1 to TRBJ1-2, with a possible D match to TRBD1 (5 bases). Germline V CDR1 and CDR2: SGHRS, YFSETQ. The V end was cut by 4 bases, the J end by 4 bases, with 17 bases between. This CDR3 region has 15 residues.

This clone was seen a handful of times. J is TRBJ1-6 and V is TRBV9, with D hard to call. The CDR3 contains 13 residues. The V and J ends lost 0 bases and 11 bases respectively, with 9 bases between them. Per the germline V gene, CDR1 is SGDLS and CDR2 is YYNGEE. CDR3 sequence (DNA): TGTGCCAGCAGCGTAGAGGAGGCGGCACCCCTCCACTTT. Protein: CASSVEEAAPLHF.

The chain has TRBV2 and TRBJ2-7; D not certain. From germline, CDR1 is SNHLY and CDR2 FYNNEI. V was trimmed by 5 bases and J by 0 bases, leaving 5 bases between them. The CDR3 is 12 amino acids. CDR3: CASSRRSYEQYF. CDR3 DNA sequence: TGTGCCAGCAGTCGACGCTCCTACGAGCAGTACTTC.

This clone has only a few counts. This rearrangement joins TRBV30 to TRBJ1-2; D call uncertain. Germline V lookup: CDR1 GTSNPN, CDR2 SVGIG (reference sequence). Trimming removed 3 bases from V and 4 bases from J, with 15 bases in between. This CDR3 comprises 14 residues. Here the CDR3 DNA reads TGTGCCTGGAGGGGCGGTGGAACCCTCTATGGCTACACCTTC. It is translated as CAWRGGGTLYGYTF.

The chain has TRBV10-1 and TRBJ2-7; D may be TRBD1 or TRBD2 (5 bases each). Trimming took 6 bases from V and 6 from J, leaving 15 bases between them. Germline V gene lookup returns CDR1 WNHNN and CDR2 SYGVQD (reference sequence). CDR3 length: 13 amino acids. The CDR3 here is CASSPGPTGEQYF. The CDR3 region has the DNA TGCGCCAGCAGCCCGGGACCGACGGGCGAGCAGTACTTC.

A few counts support this clone. V and J are TRBV11-2 and TRBJ2-2; D is possibly TRBD1 or TRBD2 (5 bases each). Germline values: CDR1 SGHAT, CDR2 FQNNGV. V was clipped by 5 bases and J by 2 bases, with 9 bases between them. This CDR3 region has 14 residues. In DNA form, the CDR3 reads TGTGCCAGCAGCCCGGGGCCCAACACCGGGGAGCTGTTTTTT. Its protein product is CASSPGPNTGELFF.

This clone was picked up a small number of times. The rearrangement joins TRBV5-1 to TRBJ2-5; TRBD2 might be the D (5 bases). Germline CDR1 reads SGHRS; CDR2 reads YFSETQ. The CDR3 has 13 amino acids. V lost 2 bases to trimming and J lost 5 bases, with 10 bases between them. The CDR3, as DNA: TGCGCCAGCAGCTTCGGGGTAGCGGAGACCCAGTACTTC. Protein product: CASSFGVAETQYF.